This entry lists 29 T cell receptor beta chains sequenced from one sample in a study of CD8+ T cells in alopecia areata. After isolation, RNA underwent reverse transcription to generate cDNA as the sequencing template. Produced via immunoSEQ multiplex PCR; TCRdb's table is partial and in-frame only. The table has about 110,000 clones, around 59% seen once. Material: CD8+ T cells sorted from blood. These receptor sequences come from a human donor in good health.

V and J are TRBV7-8 and TRBJ2-7, with 8 bases that match TRBD1. V lost 5 bases, J lost 2 bases, and 5 bases stayed unmatched. This CDR3 has 14 amino acids. The germline gives CDR1 SGHVS, CDR2 FQNEAQ. The DNA for the CDR3 is TGTGCCAGCAGCCACGGGGGACAGGCCTACGAGCAGTACTTC. Translating it yields CASSHGGQAYEQYF.

The rearrangement uses TRBV7-9 and TRBJ2-1, with TRBD2 matching over 12 bases. Germline assignment: CDR1 SEHNR and CDR2 FQNEAQ (reference sequence). The CDR3 has 13 residues. The ends lost 6 bases at V and 11 bases at J; junction bases unmatched: 5. The CDR3 sequence: CASRLAGGPQQFF. As DNA, the CDR3 is TGTGCCAGCAGACTAGCGGGGGGACCCCAGCAGTTCTTC.

About this clone: Sequence at one end of the junction differs from germline and may be a read error. The chain carries TRBV13 and TRBJ2-7; the D gene is possibly TRBD1 (7 bases). Germline V CDR1 and CDR2: PRHDT, FYEKMQ (reference sequence). The length of the CDR3 is 13 residues. CDR3 DNA sequence: TGTGCCAGCAGCCTAGGAGGGGGCCGCGAGCAGTACTTC. Its translation is CASSLGGGREQYF. The whole variable domain, filled in from reference TRBV13 and TRBJ2-7, reads AAGVIQSPRHLIKEKRETATLKCYPIPRHDTVYWYQQGPGQDPQFLISFYEKMQSDKGSIPDRFSAQQFSDYHSELNMSSLELGDSALYFCASSLGGGREQYFGPGTRLTVT.

The gene calls are TRBV11-2 and TRBJ2-1, with 9 bases aligning to TRBD1. The ends lost 4 bases at V and 3 bases at J; junction bases unmatched: 1. The CDR3 loop spans 14 amino acids. Germline-derived CDR1 and CDR2 are SGHAT and FQNNGV. Here the CDR3 reads CASSWGQGYNEQFF. The CDR3 coding sequence is TGTGCCAGCAGCTGGGGACAGGGCTACAATGAGCAGTTCTTC.

V is TRBV4-3 and J is TRBJ2-3; 9 positions match TRBD1. The CDR3 has 17 residues. Looked up from germline, CDR1 is LGHNA and CDR2 is YSLEER. The V gene end was trimmed by 0 bases and the J gene end by 2 bases; junction bases not matched to a gene: 6. This CDR3 is CASSQDGTGSLTDTQYF. CDR3 in DNA: TGCGCCAGCAGCCAAGACGGGACAGGGTCCCTCACAGATACGCAGTATTTT.

This chain uses TRBV25-1 with TRBJ2-3; D is possibly TRBD1 or TRBD2 (5 bases each). The V gene lost 1 base and the J gene lost 7 bases, with 15 bases spanning the gap. The CDR3 is 15 residues long. CDR1 is MGHDK, CDR2 SYGVNS, per germline. CDR3 in amino acids: CASSEWGRDDYTQYF. In DNA, the CDR3 is TGTGCCAGCAGTGAATGGGGCAGGGACGACTATACGCAGTATTTT.

The gene calls are TRBV2 and TRBJ2-5, with a possible D match to TRBD1 (7 bases). The V end was cut by 5 bases, the J end by 4 bases, with 17 bases between. The CDR3 runs to 15 residues. Per the germline V gene, CDR1 is SNHLY and CDR2 is FYNNEI. This CDR3 is CASSSGGSSGETQYF. CDR3 sequence (DNA): TGTGCCAGCAGTTCAGGGGGGTCTTCGGGAGAGACCCAGTACTTC. Full variable domain (outside the CDR3, taken from reference TRBV2 and TRBJ2-5): EPEVTQTPSHQVTQMGQEVILRCVPISNHLYFYWYRQILGQKVEFLVSFYNNEISEKSEIFDDQFSVERPDGSNFTLKIRSTKLEDSAMYFCASSSGGSSGETQYFGPGTRLLVL.

The chain couples TRBV29-1 to TRBJ1-1; no firm D call. The germline V gene encodes CDR1 SQVTM and CDR2 ANQGSEA. This CDR3 has 12 residues. In nucleotides, the CDR3 is TGCAGTGTCCTCGAAATGAACACTGAAGCTTTCTTT. This codes for CSVLEMNTEAFF.

The chain recombines TRBV25-1 with TRBJ2-7; D is uncertain. CDR3 length: 15 residues. Germline V lookup: CDR1 MGHDK, CDR2 SYGVNS. The V end lost 2 bases, the J end lost 5 bases, and 16 bases lay between the germline ends. The CDR3 nucleotides read TGTGCCAGCAGTGAACAAGAGAGAAGGGTGAACGAGCAGTACTTC. Translation: CASSEQERRVNEQYF.

V and J are TRBV6-6 and TRBJ1-5; maybe TRBD1 (5 bases). CDR3 length equals 14 residues. CDR1 and CDR2 from the germline V gene are MNHNY and SVGAGI (reference sequence). Trimming left V 6 bases short and J 1 base short, with 10 bases between. The chain's CDR3 is CASRAEGSNQPQHF. The DNA for the CDR3 is TGTGCCAGCAGGGCCGAGGGGAGCAATCAGCCCCAGCATTTT.

The chain carries TRBV6-1 and TRBJ2-5; 11 bases are a match to TRBD2. CDR1 is MNHNS, CDR2 SASEGT, per germline. V dropped 4 bases and J dropped 4; count of bases not matched to a gene: 5. This CDR3 is built from 15 residues. The CDR3 spells CASSAYSGGGETQYF. The CDR3 DNA sequence: TGTGCCAGCAGTGCATATAGCGGGGGGGGAGAGACCCAGTACTTC.

A few counts support this clone. The genes are TRBV11-2 and TRBJ2-2; D gene ambiguous. V was trimmed by 3 bases and J by 7 bases, leaving 12 bases between them. CDR1 is SGHAT and CDR2 is FQNNGV in the germline V gene. This CDR3 contains 14 residues. The CDR3 sequence: CASSFPQVGGELFF. CDR3 bases: TGTGCCAGCAGCTTTCCTCAGGTTGGCGGGGAGCTGTTTTTT.

In regard to this clone: At one end the junction does not follow the germline gene, possibly because of a read error. The chain has TRBV7-7 and TRBJ2-1; 8 bases match TRBD2. Germline values: CDR1 SSHAT, CDR2 FNYEAQ (reference sequence). The CDR3 is made up of 15 amino acids. Written as DNA, the CDR3 is TGTGCTAGCAGCTTAGGTCCAGCGGGGGTCAATGAGCAGTTCTTC. This translates into CASSLGPAGVNEQFF.

This clone was detected once. The V gene is TRBV29-1, the J gene TRBJ2-7, with a weak D call TRBD1 (6 bases). The CDR3 is made up of 13 amino acids. The germline V gene has CDR1 SQVTM and CDR2 ANQGSEA. Between the trimmed V and J ends, which lost 5 bases and 1 base, there was a span of 12 bases. DNA for the CDR3: TGCAGCGTTACGACAGGCTCTTCCTACGAGCAGTACTTC. It specifies CSVTTGSSYEQYF.

Only a few counts were recorded for this clone. The chain carries TRBV28 and TRBJ2-3; 11 bases line up with TRBD1. The germline V gene has CDR1 MDHEN and CDR2 SYDVKM. With V trimmed by 5 bases and J by 3 bases, 10 bases remained unmatched. The CDR3 runs 17 residues. The CDR3 DNA is TGTGCCAGCAGTCCACCCGCCGGGACAGGGGGGACAGATACGCAGTATTTT. The encoded protein is CASSPPAGTGGTDTQYF.

The chain uses TRBV10-2 and TRBJ2-7, with TRBD2 as a possible D gene (6 bases). Trimming shortened V by 4 bases and J by 3 bases, and 16 bases separated the two germline ends. There are 15 residues in the CDR3. Per germline, CDR1 WSHSY and CDR2 SAAADI. CDR3: CASSGTGTQRYEQYF. The DNA of the CDR3 is TGCGCCAGCAGTGGTACCGGGACTCAGCGCTACGAGCAGTACTTC.

The chain employs TRBV7-9 and TRBJ2-3, with D uncertain. Germline values: CDR1 SEHNR, CDR2 FQNEAQ (reference sequence). The CDR3 extends over 13 amino acids. V lost 1 base and J lost 1, with 3 bases in between. In DNA form, the CDR3 reads TGTGCCAGCAGCTTAGTCCGCACAGATACGCAGTATTTT. Amino acids: CASSLVRTDTQYF.

The chain couples TRBV25-1 to TRBJ2-3, with 13 bases fitting TRBD2. Germline V gives CDR1 MGHDK, CDR2 SYGVNS. V lost 5 bases, J lost 1 base, and 6 bases stayed unmatched. The CDR3 contains 17 residues. CDR3 coding DNA: TGTGCCAGCAGTTCGGGACTAGCGGGGATACGCACAGATACGCAGTATTTT. The encoded protein is CASSSGLAGIRTDTQYF. The full variable domain, with the rest looked up from reference TRBV25-1 and TRBJ2-3, is EADIYQTPRYLVIGTGKKITLECSQTMGHDKMYWYQQDPGMELHLIHYSYGVNSTEKGDLSSESTVSRIRTEHFPLTLESARPSHTSQYLCASSSGLAGIRTDTQYFGPGTRLTVL.

This chain uses TRBV29-1 with TRBJ1-2; tentative D call: TRBD1 (5 bases). Germline CDR1 reads SQVTM; CDR2 reads ANQGSEA. This CDR3 contains 11 residues. The V gene lost 7 bases and the J gene lost 3 bases, with 9 bases spanning the gap. The CDR3: CSASTDYGYTF. The CDR3 nucleotides read TGCAGCGCTTCGACAGACTATGGCTACACCTTC.

This clone was counted between two and nine times. The J gene is TRBJ2-6, the V gene TRBV2; 8 nucleotides line up with TRBD1. Germline assignment: CDR1 SNHLY and CDR2 FYNNEI. With 0 bases clipped from V and 0 bases from J, the junction kept 7 bases outside the gene matches. This CDR3 is built from 19 residues. CDR3 DNA: TGTGCCAGCAGTGAAGCGCGGGACAGGTTATACTCTGGGGCCAACGTCCTGACTTTC. Its protein product is CASSEARDRLYSGANVLTF. Looking up the rest from reference TRBV2 and TRBJ2-6 gives the full variable domain: EPEVTQTPSHQVTQMGQEVILRCVPISNHLYFYWYRQILGQKVEFLVSFYNNEISEKSEIFDDQFSVERPDGSNFTLKIRSTKLEDSAMYFCASSEARDRLYSGANVLTFGAGSRLTVL.

The chain recombines TRBV6-6 with TRBJ2-5; a weak D match, TRBD2 (6 bases). Per the germline V gene, CDR1 is MNHNY and CDR2 is SVGAGI (reference sequence). This CDR3 has 14 amino acids. The V end lost 7 bases, the J end lost 5 bases, and 17 bases lay between the germline ends. In DNA, the CDR3 is TGTGCCAGCACTCCGGGAAGCGGGCGGGAGACCCAGTACTTC. Residues: CASTPGSGRETQYF.

In this sample, this clone turned up many times. V and J are TRBV19 and TRBJ2-1; D is possibly TRBD1 (7 bases). The germline V gene encodes CDR1 LNHDA and CDR2 SQIVND (reference sequence). The CDR3 has 15 residues. Trimming pared 6 bases from V and 3 bases from J, leaving 15 bases between. The CDR3 DNA sequence: TGTGCCAGTAGCCCTCTCAGGGGGGACTACAATGAGCAGTTCTTC. It specifies CASSPLRGDYNEQFF.

The chain recombines TRBV4-1 with TRBJ1-5; no firm D call. This CDR3 spans 15 amino acids. Germline V CDR1 and CDR2: MGHRA, YSYEKL. V lost 4 bases and J 2 bases, leaving 12 bases between the germline ends. CDR3: CASSPSGKGNQPQHF. The CDR3, as DNA: TGCGCCAGCAGCCCTTCGGGCAAGGGCAATCAGCCCCAGCATTTT.

The chain uses TRBV27 and TRBJ2-1; 7 bases agree with TRBD2. The V gene end was trimmed by 0 bases and the J gene end by 4 bases; junction bases not matched to a gene: 6. CDR1 and CDR2 (germline): MNHEY, SMNVEV (reference sequence). CDR3 length equals 16 residues. DNA for the CDR3: TGTGCCAGCAGTTTATCGAGGTGGGGGGGGTACAATGAGCAGTTCTTC. Translating it yields CASSLSRWGGYNEQFF.

V and J are TRBV4-1 and TRBJ1-1; tentatively, D is TRBD1 (6 bases). This CDR3 region has 15 residues. The V end was cut by 6 bases, the J end by 2 bases, with 16 bases between. The germline V gene encodes CDR1 MGHRA and CDR2 YSYEKL. For the CDR3, the DNA is TGCGCCAGCAGGCGACCGGGACATATCAACACTGAAGCTTTCTTT. Residues: CASRRPGHINTEAFF.

The chain couples TRBV6-5 to TRBJ2-7; D could derive from TRBD1 or TRBD2 (5 bases each). V shed 2 bases and J shed 1 base, with 12 bases lying between them. Germline V gene lookup returns CDR1 MNHEY and CDR2 SVGAGI. CDR3 length: 15 amino acids. Here the CDR3 DNA reads TGTGCCAGCAGTTACGGGAACGGGGCATCCTACGAGCAGTACTTC. Amino acid sequence: CASSYGNGASYEQYF.

The gene calls are TRBV28 and TRBJ1-1; D is unclear. Trimming left V 3 bases short and J 0 bases short, with 8 bases between. There are 14 residues in the CDR3. Germline V gene data show CDR1 as MDHEN and CDR2 as SYDVKM. CDR3 nucleotide sequence: TGTGCCAGCAGTTTTGGCGGCATGAACACTGAAGCTTTCTTT. Its translation: CASSFGGMNTEAFF.

The rearrangement links TRBV5-6 to TRBJ1-4; D ambiguous. V was clipped by 4 bases and J by 8 bases, with 9 bases between them. The germline gives CDR1 SGHDT, CDR2 YYEEEE. The CDR3 sequence is 12 residues long. The CDR3 coding sequence is TGTGCCAGCAGCCTCGGGCGGGAAAAACTGTTTTTT. This codes for CASSLGREKLFF.

The chain employs TRBV4-1 and TRBJ2-2; TRBD2 agrees at 8 bases. The CDR3 spans 17 residues. Trimming cost V 0 bases and J 4 bases; bases outside gene matches: 7. Germline V gene sequence: CDR1 MGHRA, CDR2 YSYEKL. This chain's CDR3 is CASSQDLAGGPTGELFF. In DNA, the CDR3 is TGCGCCAGCAGCCAAGATTTGGCGGGGGGCCCCACCGGGGAGCTGTTTTTT.